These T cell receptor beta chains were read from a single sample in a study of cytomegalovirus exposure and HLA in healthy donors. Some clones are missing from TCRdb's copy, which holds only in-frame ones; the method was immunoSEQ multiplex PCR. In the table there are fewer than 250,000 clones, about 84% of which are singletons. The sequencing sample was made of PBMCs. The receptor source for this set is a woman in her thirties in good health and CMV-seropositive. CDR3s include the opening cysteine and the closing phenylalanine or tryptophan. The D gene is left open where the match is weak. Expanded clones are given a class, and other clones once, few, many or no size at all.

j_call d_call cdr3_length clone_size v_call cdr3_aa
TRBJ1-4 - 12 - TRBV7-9 CASSFRGEKLFF
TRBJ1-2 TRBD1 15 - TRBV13 CASSQGTGEGSGYTF
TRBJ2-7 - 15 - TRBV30 CAWSERAPISYEQYF
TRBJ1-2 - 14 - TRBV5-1 CASSLEEGADGYTF
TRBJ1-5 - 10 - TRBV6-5 CAAGDQPQHF
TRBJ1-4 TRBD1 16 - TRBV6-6 CASSSSSSTGHEKLFF
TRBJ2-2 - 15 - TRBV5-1 CASRPRVMNTGELFF
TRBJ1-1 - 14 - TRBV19 CASSPTGPNTEAFF
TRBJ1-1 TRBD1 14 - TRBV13 CASSLSGGYTEAFF
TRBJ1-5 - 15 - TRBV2 CASREGRISNQPQHF
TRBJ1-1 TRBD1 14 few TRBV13 CASSLARGRTEAFF
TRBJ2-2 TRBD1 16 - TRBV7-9 CASSLTGQGRNGELFF
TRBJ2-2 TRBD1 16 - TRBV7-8 CASSLEGTGGIGELFF
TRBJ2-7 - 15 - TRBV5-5 CASSLVDTGPYEQYF
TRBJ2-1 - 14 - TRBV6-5 CASSGTPGINEQFF
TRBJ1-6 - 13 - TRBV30 CAWSADGVSPLHF
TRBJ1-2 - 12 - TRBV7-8 CASSAGGDGYTF
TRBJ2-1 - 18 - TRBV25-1 CASSDPLARERSYNGQFF
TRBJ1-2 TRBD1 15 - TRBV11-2 CASSFRDRRLYGYTF
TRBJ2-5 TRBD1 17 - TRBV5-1 CASSLDRGDEYQETQYF
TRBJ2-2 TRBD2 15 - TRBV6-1 CASRGLDEGPGELFF
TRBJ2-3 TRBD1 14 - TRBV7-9 CASSQTGFRDTQYF
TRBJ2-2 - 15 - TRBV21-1 CASNPGGPDTGELFF
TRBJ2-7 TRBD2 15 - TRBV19 CASSIGGNRHYEQYF
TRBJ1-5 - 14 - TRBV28 CASTFREARTPQHF
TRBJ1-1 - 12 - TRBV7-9 CSSSLEATEAFF
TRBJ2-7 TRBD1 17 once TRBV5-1 CASSSGTGGRFSYEQYF
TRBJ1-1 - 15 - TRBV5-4 CASSRGGPGNAEAFF
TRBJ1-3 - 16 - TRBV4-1 CASSQGGSISGNTIYF
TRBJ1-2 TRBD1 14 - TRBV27 CASGQALRNYGYTF
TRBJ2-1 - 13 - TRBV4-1 CASSQRGETKQFF
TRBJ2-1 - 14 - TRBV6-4 CASSGSSGGNEQFF
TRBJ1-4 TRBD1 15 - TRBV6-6 CASSYSAGGNEKLFF
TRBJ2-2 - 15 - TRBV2 CASSEVARNTGELFF
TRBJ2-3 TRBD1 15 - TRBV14 CASSHLDRATDTQYF
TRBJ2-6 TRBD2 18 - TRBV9 CASSVDWGGIRGANVLTF
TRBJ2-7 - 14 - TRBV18 CASSPGHRAYEQYF
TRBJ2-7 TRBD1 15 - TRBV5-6 CASSSGRDSSYEQYF
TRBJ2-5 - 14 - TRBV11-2 CASSLELVGQQRYF
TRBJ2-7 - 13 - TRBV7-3 CASSLGQNYEQYF
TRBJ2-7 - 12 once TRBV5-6 CASSRDFYEQYF
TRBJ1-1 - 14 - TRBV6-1 CASSEATKRTEAFF
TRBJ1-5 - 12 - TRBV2 CASSTVNQPQHF
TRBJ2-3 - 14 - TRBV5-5 CASSLETRTDTQYF
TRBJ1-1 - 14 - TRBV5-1 CASSLMDIRTEAFF
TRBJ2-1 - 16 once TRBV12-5 CASGLVLSGRGKEQFF
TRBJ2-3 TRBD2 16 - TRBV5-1 CASSSLAGGGTDTQYF
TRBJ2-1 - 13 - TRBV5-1 CASSLQVNNEQFF
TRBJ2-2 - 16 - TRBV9 CASSPRTEKNTGELFF
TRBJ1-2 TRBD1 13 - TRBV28 CASSRGFNYGYTF
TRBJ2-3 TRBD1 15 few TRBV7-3 CASSLDPSGGDTQYF
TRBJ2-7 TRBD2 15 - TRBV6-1 CASTRAGGKAYEQYF
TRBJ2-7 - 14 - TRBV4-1 CASSQGFRGYEQYF
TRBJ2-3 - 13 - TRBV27 CASSLLRTDTQYF
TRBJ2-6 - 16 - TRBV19 CASSFSGLSGANVLTF